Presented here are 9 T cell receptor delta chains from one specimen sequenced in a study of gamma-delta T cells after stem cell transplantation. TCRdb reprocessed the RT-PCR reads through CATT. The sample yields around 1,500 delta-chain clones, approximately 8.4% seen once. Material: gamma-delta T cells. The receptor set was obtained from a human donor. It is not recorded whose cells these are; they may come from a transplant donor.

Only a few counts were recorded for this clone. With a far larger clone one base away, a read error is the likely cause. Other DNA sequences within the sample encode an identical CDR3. CDR3 amino acids: CACDSLASGDTVPYTDKLIF. The CDR3, as DNA: TGTGCTTGTGACTCCCTTGCGTCTGGCGATACAGTCCCCTACACCGATAAACTCATCTTT. The rearrangement links TRDV2 to TRDJ1; a possible D gene is TRDD3 (5 bases). Per germline, CDR1 GEAIGNYY and CDR2 EKD. This CDR3 spans 20 amino acids.

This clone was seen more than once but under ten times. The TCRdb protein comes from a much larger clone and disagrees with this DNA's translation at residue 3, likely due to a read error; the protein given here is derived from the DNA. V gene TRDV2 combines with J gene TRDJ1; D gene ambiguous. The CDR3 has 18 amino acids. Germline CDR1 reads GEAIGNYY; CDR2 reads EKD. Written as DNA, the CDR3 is TGTGCCCGTGACAGCGTACTGACCCCAAGTGAGTACACCGATAAACTCATCTTT. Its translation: CARDSVLTPSEYTDKLIF.

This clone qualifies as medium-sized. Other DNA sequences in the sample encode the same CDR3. CDR3 residues: CACDTILGTLPRTDKLIF. Here the CDR3 DNA reads TGTGCCTGTGACACGATACTGGGGACCCTCCCTCGCACCGATAAACTCATCTTT. The J gene is TRDJ1, the V gene TRDV2, with 7 bases matching TRDD3. Germline V gene data show CDR1 as GEAIGNYY and CDR2 as EKD. V shed 1 base, J shed 1 base, and the junction held 14 bases outside the gene matches. The CDR3 is 18 amino acids.

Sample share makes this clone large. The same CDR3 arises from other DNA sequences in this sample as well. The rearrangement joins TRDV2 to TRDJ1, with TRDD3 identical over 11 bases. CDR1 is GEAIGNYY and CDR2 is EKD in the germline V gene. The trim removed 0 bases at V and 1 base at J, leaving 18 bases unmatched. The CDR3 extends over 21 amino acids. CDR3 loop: CACDTVARTSGGYSSTDKLIF. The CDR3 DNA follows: TGTGCCTGTGACACCGTTGCCAGGACGTCTGGGGGATACTCCTCCACCGATAAACTCATCTTT.

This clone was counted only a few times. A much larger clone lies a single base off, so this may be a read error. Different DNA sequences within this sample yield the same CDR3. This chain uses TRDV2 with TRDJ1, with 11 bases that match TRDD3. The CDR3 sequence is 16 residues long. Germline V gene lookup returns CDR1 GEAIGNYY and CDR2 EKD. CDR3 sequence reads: CACDTLGDTGTDKLIF. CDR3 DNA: TGCGCCTGTGACACCTTGGGGGATACGGGCACCGATAAACTCATCTTT.

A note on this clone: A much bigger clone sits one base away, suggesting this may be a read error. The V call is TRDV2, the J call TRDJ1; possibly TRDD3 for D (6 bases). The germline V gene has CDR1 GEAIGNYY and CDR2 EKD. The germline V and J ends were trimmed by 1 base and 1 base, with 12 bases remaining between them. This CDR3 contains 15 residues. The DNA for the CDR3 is TGTGCCTGTGACACGGTGGGGGCGTGCACCGATAAACTCATCTTT. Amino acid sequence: CACDTVGACTDKLIF.

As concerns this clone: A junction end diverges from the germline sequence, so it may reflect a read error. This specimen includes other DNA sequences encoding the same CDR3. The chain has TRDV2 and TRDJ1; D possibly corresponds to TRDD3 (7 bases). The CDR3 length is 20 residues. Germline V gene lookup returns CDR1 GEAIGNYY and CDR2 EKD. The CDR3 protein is CACDTLSSLPLGAHTDTLIF. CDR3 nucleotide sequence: TGTGCCTGTGATACCCTTTCCTCCCTTCCCCTGGGGGCCCACACCGATACACTCATCTTT.

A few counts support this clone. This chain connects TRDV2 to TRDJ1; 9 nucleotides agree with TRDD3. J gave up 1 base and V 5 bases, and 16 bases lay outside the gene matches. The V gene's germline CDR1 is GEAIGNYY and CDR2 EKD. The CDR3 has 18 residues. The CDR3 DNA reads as TGTGCCTGTGGCACTGTACTCAGGGGATACGGGTCCACCGATAAACTCATCTTT. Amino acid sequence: CACGTVLRGYGSTDKLIF.

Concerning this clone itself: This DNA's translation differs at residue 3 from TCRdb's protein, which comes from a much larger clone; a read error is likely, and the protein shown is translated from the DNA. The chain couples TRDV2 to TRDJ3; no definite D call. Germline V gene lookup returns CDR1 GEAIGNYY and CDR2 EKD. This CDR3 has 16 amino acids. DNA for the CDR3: TGTGCCCGTGACTCGATTAGCTCCTGGGACACCCGACAGATGTTTTTC. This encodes CARDSISSWDTRQMFF.